The clone carrying this T cell receptor beta chain is classed as medium-sized (0.01 to 0.1%). Its specificity is unknown. The germline V gene encodes CDR1 DFQATT and CDR2 SNEGSKA (reference sequence). The CDR3 is 14 amino acids. Unmatched junction bases numbered 8, after V lost 5 bases and J lost 5 bases. Treatment of any kind had been given to no patient before thyroid surgery. Per the authors' pipeline: Researchers built a distant-metastasis classifier for papillary thyroid cancer that drew on CDR3 differences across clinicopathological groups. TCRdb re-called clones from the PCR reads using MiXCR. For this entry, the V and J calls and clone size follow TCRdb and not the study's own pipeline. The sample records under 6,500 clones, roughly 35% being singletons. The record originates from a study of metastatic and nonmetastatic thyroid tumors. Study in general: Repertoires were compared across blood and tumor or nodule tissue from malignant and benign thyroid patients.

Study-level findings and limits: When malignant thyroid tumors were compared with benign nodules, TCR beta diversity was reportedly significantly higher in the malignant tumors. This held in both blood and tumor samples.

Sequencing was carried out using adjacent normal tissue. The chain has TRBV20-1 and TRBJ1-4, with 7 positions matching TRBD1. The clonotype originates from a male donor with papillary thyroid cancer or a benign thyroid nodule (not recorded which). Some clones in this sample may be carry-over from other donors' samples. The CDR3 is CSAREGAHNEKLFF. The CDR3 DNA sequence: TGCAGTGCTCGGGAGGGGGCCCACAATGAAAAACTGTTTTTT.